The T cell receptor (beta chain) described here comes from a study of beta chain features in type 1 diabetes. Regarding the study as a whole: Type 1 diabetes patients showed a moderate but significant shortening of TCRB CDR3s in all four CD4+ subsets.

There are 13 residues in the CDR3. The V gene's germline CDR1 is SGHTA and CDR2 FQGNSA. V shed 6 bases, J shed 7 bases, and the junction held 7 bases outside the gene matches. The whole isolated RNA underwent reverse transcription, so sequencing captured expressed TCRB transcripts. TCRdb keeps only in-frame clones here, not all; method: immunoSEQ multiplex PCR. The sample includes 95,000 to 150,000 clones, 15% to 20% of them seen just once. Worth noting for this clone: Its antigen is unknown.

Material: central memory CD4+ T cells from blood. This clonotype was obtained from a man aged 25 to 40 with type 1 diabetes. The genes are TRBV7-2 and TRBJ1-2; TRBD1 aligns across 8 bases. The CDR3 bases are TGTGCCAGCAGTCTGGACAGGGAACGTGGCTACACCTTC. This sequence encodes CASSLDRERGYTF. Full variable domain (remainder filled in from reference TRBV7-2 and TRBJ1-2): GAGVSQSPSNKVTEKGKDVELRCDPISGHTALYWYRQSLGQGLEFLIYFQGNSAPDKSGLPSDRFSAERTGGSVSTLTIQRTQQEDSAVYLCASSLDRERGYTFGSGTRLTVV.